A single TCR beta chain is shown here with its context. Its specificity is not known. CDR3 length: 14 amino acids. The ends were cut back, 2 bases at V and 3 bases at J, with 7 bases in the middle. Germline V gene sequence: CDR1 MNHEY, CDR2 SVGAGI. This entry is derived from a study of Graves' ophthalmopathy and Graves' hyperthyroidism. The study's findings and limits: The majority of expanded thyroid clonotypes above 0.001 frequency also occurred in blood. Both a roughly 68% sensitivity and an approximately 76% specificity characterized the model's predictions of ophthalmopathy progression.

Excluded: other autoimmune disease, uncontrolled infection, pregnancy or lactation. Clinical symptoms, serum thyroxine, TRAb, thyroid ultrasound and orbital computed tomography formed the basis of diagnosis. RNA transcripts were the source from which TCR beta CDR3 regions were amplified. Amplification began with first-round RT-PCR using HTBI primers, then second-round multiplex PCR was performed. TCRdb itself ran the multiplex PCR reads through MiXCR, one entry per CDR3 protein. Of some 1.1 million distinct CDR3 sequences in the sample, 36% were seen once. Source material: peripheral blood or thyroid tissue (not recorded which). The chain recombines TRBV6-5 with TRBJ1-4; no clear D. The TCR originated in an adult man with Graves' hyperthyroidism. CDR3 in DNA: TGTGCCAGCAGTTACACACAGTCTAATGAAAAACTGTTTTTT. It is translated as CASSYTQSNEKLFF.